Listed below are T cell receptor beta chains from one sample, sequenced in a study of cytomegalovirus exposure and HLA in healthy donors. Profiled with immunoSEQ multiplex PCR; TCRdb holds only in-frame clones, not every one. The sample lists roughly 200,000 clones; around 77% were seen once. Material: PBMCs. Source of these receptors: a man between 60 and 75 years old in good health and CMV-seronegative. The CDR3 runs from the conserved cysteine through the conserved F or W. Each record gives: clone size, D gene, CDR3 length, J gene, V gene, CDR3 protein, CDR3 DNA. D genes are given only for firm matches. Size values are once, few and many counts, or a class for expanded clones, and some rows have none.

- - 13 TRBJ2-7 TRBV6-1 CASTYGGSYEQYF TGTGCCAGTACATACGGGGGTAGCTACGAGCAGTACTTC
- TRBD1 15 TRBJ2-7 TRBV19 CASSPRGTGPNEQYF TGTGCCAGTAGTCCCCGCGGGACAGGGCCCAACGAGCAGTACTTC
- - 16 TRBJ2-3 TRBV21-1 CASSKEERGSGDTQYF TGTGCCAGCAGCAAAGAGGAGCGGGGATCAGGAGATACGCAGTATTTT
few - 15 TRBJ2-2 TRBV2 CASRPGLLLTGELFF TGTGCCAGCAGACCAGGACTCCTACTCACCGGGGAGCTGTTTTTT
- TRBD1 15 TRBJ2-6 TRBV29-1 CSVGQGPSGANVLTF TGCAGCGTTGGACAGGGACCGTCTGGGGCCAACGTCCTGACTTTC
- - 15 TRBJ1-2 TRBV29-1 CSVEVAGVGASGYPF TGCAGCGTTGAGGTTGCGGGGGTGGGGGCTAGTGGCTACCCCTTC
- - 14 TRBJ2-7 TRBV5-4 CASSSVTFPYEQYF TGTGCCAGCAGCTCAGTGACTTTTCCCTACGAGCAGTACTTC
- - 14 TRBJ1-2 TRBV28 CASSSGVAVYGYTF TGTGCCAGCAGTTCGGGGGTCGCGGTCTATGGCTACACCTTC
few - 15 TRBJ1-3 TRBV6-6 CASSHRRDSGNTIYF TGTGCCAGCAGTCACAGGCGGGACTCTGGAAACACCATATATTTT
once TRBD2 18 TRBJ2-7 TRBV9 CASSPSLGLAGSSYEQYF TGTGCCAGCAGCCCCTCATTGGGACTAGCGGGATCCTCCTATGAGCAGTACTTC
- TRBD2 15 TRBJ2-7 TRBV7-2 CASSLGPGGQHEQYF TGTGCCAGCAGCTTAGGTCCGGGAGGGCAACACGAGCAGTACTTC
few TRBD1 21 TRBJ2-2 TRBV7-3 CASSLWTNEGARRGATGELFF TGTGCCAGCAGCTTATGGACCAACGAGGGGGCGCGTCGGGGTGCGACCGGGGAGCTGTTTTTT
- - 16 TRBJ2-3 TRBV9 CASSVAQGISTDTQYF TGTGCCAGCAGCGTCGCCCAGGGGATCAGCACAGATACGCAGTATTTT
- - 14 TRBJ1-2 TRBV9 CASSVAPGNYGYTF TGTGCCAGCAGCGTAGCCCCAGGGAACTATGGCTACACCTTC
- - 16 TRBJ2-7 TRBV19 CASSLRPGVGSYEQYF TGTGCCAGTAGTCTACGCCCCGGGGTTGGCTCCTACGAGCAGTACTTC
- TRBD1 14 TRBJ1-2 TRBV6-1 CASSRTGVNYGYTF TGTGCCAGCAGCCGGACAGGGGTTAACTATGGCTACACCTTC
- TRBD1 12 TRBJ1-2 TRBV19 CATLGQGHGYTF TGTGCCACCCTCGGACAGGGGCATGGCTACACCTTC
- - 15 TRBJ1-4 TRBV30 CAWSESWGPREKLFF TGTGCCTGGAGTGAGTCCTGGGGGCCTCGGGAAAAACTGTTTTTT
- - 15 TRBJ2-7 TRBV7-9 CASTIAGAVNYEQYF TGTGCCAGCACCATCGCGGGGGCTGTAAACTACGAGCAGTACTTC
- - 14 TRBJ2-7 TRBV18 CASSPFDTAYEQYF TGTGCCAGCTCACCATTTGACACAGCCTACGAGCAGTACTTC
- TRBD2 16 TRBJ2-3 TRBV5-1 CASSLLRGGFTDTQYF TGCGCCAGCAGCTTGTTGCGGGGGGGCTTCACAGATACGCAGTATTTT
- TRBD1 19 TRBJ2-7 TRBV23-1 CASSQAGTGGCPNPYEQYF TGCGCCAGCAGTCAGGCCGGGACAGGGGGCTGTCCAAACCCCTACGAGCAGTACTTC
- TRBD2 16 TRBJ2-3 TRBV7-9 CASSLVRRGGTDTQYF TGTGCCAGCAGCTTAGTAAGACGGGGGGGCACAGATACGCAGTATTTT
- - 15 TRBJ2-1 TRBV9 CASSARPTYLDEQFF TGTGCCAGCAGCGCGCGTCCGACTTATCTCGATGAGCAGTTCTTC
few TRBD1 18 TRBJ1-3 TRBV5-6 CASSNGQGFYGSGNTIYF TGTGCCAGCAGTAACGGACAGGGCTTCTATGGCTCTGGAAACACCATATATTTT
- TRBD1 15 TRBJ1-3 TRBV29-1 CSVEANDRGGNTIYF TGCAGCGTTGAGGCAAATGACAGGGGAGGAAACACCATATATTTT
- TRBD1 14 TRBJ2-5 TRBV4-3 CASSQGDSKETQYF TGCGCCAGCAGCCAAGGGGACAGCAAGGAGACCCAGTACTTC
- - 13 TRBJ2-3 TRBV10-1 CASSKDGEDTQYF TGCGCCAGCAGTAAGGACGGGGAAGATACGCAGTATTTT
- TRBD2 16 TRBJ2-1 TRBV7-3 CASSSLSGGRGNEQFF TGTGCCAGCAGCTCCCTTTCGGGAGGACGGGGCAATGAGCAGTTCTTC